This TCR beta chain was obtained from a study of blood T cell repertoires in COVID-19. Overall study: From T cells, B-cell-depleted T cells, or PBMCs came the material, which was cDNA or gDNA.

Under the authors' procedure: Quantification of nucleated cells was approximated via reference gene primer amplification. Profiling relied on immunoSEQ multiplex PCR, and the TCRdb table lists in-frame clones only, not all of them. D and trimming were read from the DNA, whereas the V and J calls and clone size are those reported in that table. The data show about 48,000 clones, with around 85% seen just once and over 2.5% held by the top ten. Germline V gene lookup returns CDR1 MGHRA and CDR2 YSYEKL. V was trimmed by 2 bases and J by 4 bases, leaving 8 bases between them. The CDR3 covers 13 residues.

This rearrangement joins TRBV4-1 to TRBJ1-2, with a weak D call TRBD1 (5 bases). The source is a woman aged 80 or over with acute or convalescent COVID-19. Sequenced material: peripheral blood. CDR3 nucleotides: TGCGCCAGCAGCCAATTAGGGGCCTATGGCTACACCTTC. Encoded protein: CASSQLGAYGYTF.